This TCR beta chain was captured in a study of T cell responses to AZD1222 COVID-19 vaccine. Clones were sequenced by immunoSEQ multiplex PCR, and TCRdb holds only the in-frame ones, with some missing. The sample shows about 150,000 clones, about 93% of them seen only once. V lost 3 bases to trimming and J lost 4 bases; unmatched junction nucleotides: 12. The germline V gene encodes CDR1 KGHSH and CDR2 LQKENI. This CDR3 is 18 amino acids long. V usage is TRBV18 and J usage is TRBJ2-1, with 10 bases aligning to TRBD2. Sequenced material: peripheral blood, taken on day 0 of AZD1222 vaccination. This receptor was obtained from an adult in good health. In nucleotides, the CDR3 is TGTGCCAGCTCACCCTTCGATACTAGCGGGGCCTTGTACAATGAGCAGTTCTTC. Its protein is CASSPFDTSGALYNEQFF.